The 27 T cell receptor beta chains reported below all come from one sample, sequenced in a study of beta chain features in type 1 diabetes. Regarding the study as a whole: TCRB CDR3s were moderately but significantly shorter in Type 1 diabetes patients in all four CD4+ subsets.

cDNA synthesis used the whole RNA isolate, giving expressed TCRB sequences. Clones were sequenced by immunoSEQ multiplex PCR, and TCRdb holds only the in-frame ones, with some missing. The sample shows a few hundred thousand clones, roughly an eighth of them seen only once. These TCRs are of unknown antigen specificity. The material sequenced was naive CD4+ T cells from blood. Receptor source: a man younger than 45 with type 1 diabetes.

The rearrangement uses TRBV6-5 and TRBJ2-4; no definite D call. Germline CDR1 and CDR2: MNHEY and SVGAGI. The ends were cut back, 7 bases at V and 0 bases at J, with 10 bases in the middle. The length of the CDR3 is 14 residues. The CDR3 here is CASMETLAKNIQYF. CDR3 coding DNA: TGTGCCAGCATGGAGACCTTAGCCAAAAACATTCAGTACTTC.

V and J are TRBV28 and TRBJ2-1; 7 nucleotides align to TRBD2. CDR1 is MDHEN, CDR2 SYDVKM, per germline. The CDR3 sequence is 14 residues long. With V trimmed by 6 bases and J by 3 bases, 5 bases remained unmatched. CDR3 coding DNA: TGTGCCAGCAGCCCAGCGGGAATCTACAATGAGCAGTTCTTC. Protein: CASSPAGIYNEQFF.

On this clone itself: One junction end does not reproduce the germline sequence, and a read error may be involved. The chain is built from TRBV29-1 and TRBJ2-1; D gene ambiguous. This CDR3 contains 13 residues. Germline V gives CDR1 SQVTM, CDR2 ANQGSEA. Written as DNA, the CDR3 is TGCGGCGTTGATGATTTGACGGGCAATGAGCAGTTCTTC. Translating gives CGVDDLTGNEQFF.

The J gene is TRBJ2-1, the V gene TRBV28; TRBD1 is a possible D gene (6 bases). The CDR3 consists of 13 residues. V gave up 7 bases and J gave up 8 bases, with 15 bases separating them. CDR1 and CDR2 from the germline V gene are MDHEN and SYDVKM. The CDR3 loop is CASMGQRLDEQFF. CDR3 nucleotide sequence: TGTGCCAGCATGGGACAACGTCTGGATGAGCAGTTCTTC. Complete variable domain (other parts from reference TRBV28 and TRBJ2-1): DVKVTQSSRYLVKRTGEKVFLECVQDMDHENMFWYRQDPGLGLRLIYFSYDVKMKEKGDIPEGYSVSREKKERFSLILESASTNQTSMYLCASMGQRLDEQFFGPGTRLTVL.

This clone has more than one count but fewer than ten. The CDR3 nucleotides are TGTGCCAGCTCATCACTAGCGGCCTCCTACAATGAGCAGTTCTTC. Translating it yields CASSSLAASYNEQFF. The chain employs TRBV18 and TRBJ2-1; 8 positions agree with TRBD2. With V trimmed by 5 bases and J by 0 bases, 3 bases remained unmatched. The CDR3 consists of 15 residues. Per the germline V gene, CDR1 is KGHSH and CDR2 is LQKENI.

The chain recombines TRBV28 with TRBJ1-1, with D maybe TRBD1 (6 bases). Deletions cut 11 bases from V and 4 bases from J, with 17 bases between. The CDR3 is made up of 13 amino acids. The germline V gene encodes CDR1 MDHEN and CDR2 SYDVKM. The CDR3 loop is CASKGGYRTEAFF. The CDR3 DNA reads as TGTGCCTCCAAAGGGGGTTATCGCACTGAAGCTTTCTTT.

V gene TRBV2 combines with J gene TRBJ2-7; D gene ambiguous. Trimming stripped 5 bases from V and 1 base from J, with 15 bases between. Germline V CDR1 and CDR2: SNHLY, FYNNEI. CDR3 length: 15 amino acids. CDR3 region: CASSLGPDISYEQYF. The CDR3 nucleotides read TGTGCCAGCAGTCTTGGGCCCGATATATCCTACGAGCAGTACTTC. Full variable domain (outside the CDR3, taken from reference TRBV2 and TRBJ2-7): EPEVTQTPSHQVTQMGQEVILRCVPISNHLYFYWYRQILGQKVEFLVSFYNNEISEKSEIFDDQFSVERPDGSNFTLKIRSTKLEDSAMYFCASSLGPDISYEQYFGPGTRLTVT.

The rearrangement links TRBV18 to TRBJ1-4; TRBD1 is a possible D gene (6 bases). Trimming removed 1 base at V and 5 bases at J, with 8 bases between. The CDR3 has 14 amino acids. Germline V gene lookup returns CDR1 KGHSH and CDR2 LQKENI. The CDR3 protein is CASSPLGQNEKLFF. For the CDR3, the DNA is TGTGCCAGCTCACCACTCGGACAGAATGAAAAACTGTTTTTT. Full variable domain (missing parts from reference TRBV18 and TRBJ1-4): NAGVMQNPRHLVRRRGQEARLRCSPMKGHSHVYWYRQLPEEGLKFMVYLQKENIIDESGMPKERFSAEFPKEGPSILRIQQVVRGDSAAYFCASSPLGQNEKLFFGSGTQLSVL.

This clone has only a few counts. The same CDR3 also results from other DNA sequences found in this sample. The chain combines TRBV5-1 with TRBJ2-1; D remains ambiguous. The V gene's germline CDR1 is SGHRS and CDR2 YFSETQ. V lost 0 bases and J lost 5, with 6 bases in between. The CDR3 consists of 13 residues. CDR3 nucleotides: TGCGCCAGCAGCTTGGGCCGGGACAATGAGCAGTTCTTC. Protein product: CASSLGRDNEQFF.

This clone was observed a few times. The chain recombines TRBV9 with TRBJ2-7; 7 bases are shared with TRBD2. CDR1 is SGDLS and CDR2 is YYNGEE in the germline V gene. V was clipped by 4 bases and J by 3 bases; unmatched bases: 10. The CDR3 totals 15 residues. This CDR3 is CASSKGAGVIYEQYF. The CDR3, as DNA: TGTGCCAGCAGCAAAGGGGCGGGAGTAATCTACGAGCAGTACTTC.

V gene TRBV18 combines with J gene TRBJ1-2; 8 bases map to TRBD1. There are 13 residues in the CDR3. Germline lookup yields CDR1 KGHSH and CDR2 LQKENI. V lost 4 bases to trimming and J lost 6 bases; unmatched junction nucleotides: 4. The CDR3 is CASSLGTGNGYTF. CDR3 in DNA: TGTGCCAGCTCACTCGGGACAGGAAATGGCTACACCTTC.

This rearrangement joins TRBV7-2 to TRBJ2-7; 7 nucleotides align to TRBD1. The germline CDR1 and CDR2 sequences are SGHTA and FQGNSA. J lost 5 bases, V lost 5 bases, and 9 bases had no gene match. The length of the CDR3 is 14 residues. For the CDR3, the DNA is TGTGCCAGCAGCCCCTCAACAGGGGACCACGAGCAGTACTTC. The encoded protein is CASSPSTGDHEQYF.

A few counts support this clone. The chain is built from TRBV2 and TRBJ1-2; D perhaps matches TRBD1 (6 bases). CDR3 length: 13 amino acids. Deletions cut 11 bases from V and 5 bases from J, with 18 bases between. Germline lookup yields CDR1 SNHLY and CDR2 FYNNEI. CDR3 region: CASGRGLGYGYTF. The CDR3 nucleotides read TGTGCCTCGGGGCGGGGGCTTGGGTATGGCTACACCTTC.

The chain recombines TRBV5-1 with TRBJ1-2, with no clear D. Germline lookup yields CDR1 SGHRS and CDR2 YFSETQ. The CDR3 extends over 14 amino acids. Trimming took 0 bases from V and 8 from J, leaving 14 bases between them. DNA for the CDR3: TGCGCCAGCAGCTTGGACAGAGCCCAAGCCGGCTACACCTTC. It yields the protein CASSLDRAQAGYTF.

This clone was seen a handful of times. The J gene is TRBJ2-7, the V gene TRBV2; 11 nucleotides match TRBD2. V lost 5 bases to trimming and J lost 4 bases; unmatched junction nucleotides: 7. The CDR3 totals 15 residues. The V gene's germline CDR1 is SNHLY and CDR2 FYNNEI. This CDR3 is CASSQTGTSGYEQYF. CDR3 nucleotide sequence: TGTGCCAGCAGTCAAACCGGGACTAGCGGTTACGAGCAGTACTTC.

This clone was counted only a few times. The chain combines TRBV7-2 with TRBJ2-1, with a weak D call TRBD1 (7 bases). In germline, CDR1 is SGHTA, CDR2 FQGNSA. V lost 7 bases, J lost 4 bases, and 20 bases lay in between. The CDR3 covers 16 residues. CDR3 nucleotides: TGTGCCAGCATCCCCCCGGGGGACAGCGGTTACAATGAGCAGTTCTTC. The encoded protein is CASIPPGDSGYNEQFF.

This clone was counted only a few times. This chain connects TRBV30 to TRBJ2-3; 9 nucleotides line up with TRBD2. The V segment lost 1 base and the J segment 3 bases; nucleotides outside the gene matches: 2. This CDR3 is built from 14 residues. Germline assignment: CDR1 GTSNPN and CDR2 SVGIG (reference sequence). The CDR3 reads CAWSESGRTDTQYF. The CDR3 DNA follows: TGTGCCTGGAGTGAGAGCGGGAGGACAGATACGCAGTATTTT.

This clone was counted only a few times. The rearrangement uses TRBV7-2 and TRBJ2-1; TRBD1 matches at 10 bases. The germline V gene encodes CDR1 SGHTA and CDR2 FQGNSA. The CDR3 length is 15 residues. The V and J ends lost 5 bases and 4 bases, in that order; junction bases with no gene match: 5. The CDR3 region has the DNA TGTGCCAGCAGCCCTAGGACAGGGGGGTACAATGAGCAGTTCTTC. As protein: CASSPRTGGYNEQFF.

This clone appeared a few times. The V gene is TRBV28, the J gene TRBJ2-6; D remains unclear. The V gene lost 4 bases and the J gene lost 0 bases, with 7 bases spanning the gap. The CDR3 length is 15 residues. Germline loops: CDR1 MDHEN, CDR2 SYDVKM. The CDR3 sequence: CASSSYSSGANVLTF. As DNA, the CDR3 is TGTGCCAGCAGTTCTTACAGCTCTGGGGCCAACGTCCTGACTTTC.

This clone was recorded a few times. The V and J genes are TRBV9 and TRBJ2-1; the D gene is possibly TRBD2 (6 bases). This CDR3 has 15 residues. Germline V CDR1 and CDR2: SGDLS, YYNGEE. Trimming left V 4 bases short and J 6 bases short, with 17 bases between. CDR3 amino acids: CASSSGGSSPNEQFF. CDR3 DNA: TGTGCCAGCAGCTCCGGAGGGAGCAGTCCCAATGAGCAGTTCTTC.

This clone was found a few times. The V and J genes are TRBV30 and TRBJ1-5; D gene uncertain. Germline CDR1 GTSNPN, CDR2 SVGIG (reference sequence). The ends were cut back, 0 bases at V and 2 bases at J, with 14 bases in the middle. This CDR3 comprises 16 residues. This CDR3 reads CAWSVPLRGGNQPQHF. The DNA for the CDR3 is TGTGCCTGGAGTGTTCCCCTACGCGGCGGCAATCAGCCCCAGCATTTT.

This clone has only a few counts. V is TRBV6-6 and J is TRBJ2-5; TRBD2 agrees at 7 bases. Germline lookup yields CDR1 MNHNY and CDR2 SVGAGI (reference sequence). The CDR3 has 15 residues. Germline trimming cut 5 bases from V and 2 bases from J; bases unmatched to any gene: 8. The DNA for the CDR3 is TGTGCCAGCAGTAGCCCTGCAGCGGGGCAAGAGACCCAGTACTTC. Encoded protein: CASSSPAAGQETQYF.

This clone has just a few counts. This rearrangement joins TRBV9 to TRBJ1-5; no firm D call. This CDR3 is built from 14 residues. Germline V gene sequence: CDR1 SGDLS, CDR2 YYNGEE. V lost 0 bases, J lost 3 bases, and 7 bases lay in between. This CDR3 reads CASSVGSNNQPQHF. The CDR3, as DNA: TGTGCCAGCAGCGTAGGAAGCAACAATCAGCCCCAGCATTTT.

This clone occurred once. The J gene is TRBJ1-2, the V gene TRBV6-5; D is possibly TRBD1 (6 bases). In germline, CDR1 is MNHEY, CDR2 SVGAGI. This CDR3 has 16 residues. Trimming took 2 bases from V and 4 from J, leaving 17 bases between them. DNA for the CDR3: TGTGCCAGCAGTTACGGAATAGGGACATCACCCTATGGCTACACCTTC. It translates to CASSYGIGTSPYGYTF.

This clone has more than one count but fewer than ten. The chain recombines TRBV9 with TRBJ2-5; 9 nucleotides agree with TRBD2. Germline CDR1 reads SGDLS; CDR2 reads YYNGEE. The CDR3 has 14 amino acids. Losses at the gene ends were 4 bases for V and 5 bases for J; bases not matched to a gene: 6. The CDR3 reads CASSFSGSGETQYF. The DNA for the CDR3 is TGTGCCAGCAGCTTTAGCGGGAGTGGGGAGACCCAGTACTTC.

This clone was found a few times. CDR3 region: CASSLGLAGAYEQYF. For the CDR3, the DNA is TGTGCCAGCAGCCTAGGACTAGCGGGAGCATACGAGCAGTACTTC. V and J are TRBV5-4 and TRBJ2-7, with 13 bases identical to TRBD2. The CDR3 is 15 residues long. V was clipped by 4 bases and J by 4 bases; unmatched bases: 5. Germline V gene sequence: CDR1 SGHNT, CDR2 YYREEE (reference sequence).

This clone was observed a few times. The CDR3 loop reads CASSPISTGGDTEAFF. DNA for the CDR3: TGTGCCAGCTCACCAATCTCTACAGGGGGAGACACTGAAGCTTTCTTT. J is TRBJ1-1 and V is TRBV18; 8 bases map to TRBD1. Germline V gives CDR1 KGHSH, CDR2 LQKENI. This CDR3 contains 16 residues. With V trimmed by 2 bases and J by 3 bases, 8 bases remained unmatched.